Sequencing of this TCR beta chain was carried out in a study of beta chain features in type 1 diabetes. In regard to this clone: Other DNA sequences in this specimen translate into the identical CDR3.

Sorted cells reached over 95% purity in every population. All of the isolated RNA was reverse transcribed, so expressed TCRB transcripts were sequenced. Some clones are missing from TCRdb's copy, which holds only in-frame ones; the method was immunoSEQ multiplex PCR. The table shows a few hundred thousand clones, with 11% occurring only once. The CDR3 spans 15 residues. Germline V lookup: CDR1 SEHNR, CDR2 FQNEAQ (reference sequence). V shed 2 bases, J shed 5 bases, and the junction held 5 bases outside the gene matches. The rearrangement uses TRBV7-9 and TRBJ1-1; 10 nucleotides align to TRBD1. The TCR originated in a woman aged 25-40 years in good health. Material for sequencing was naive CD4+ T cells from blood. CDR3 region: CASSLTGTGVTEAFF. The CDR3 coding sequence is TGTGCCAGCAGCTTAACGGGGACAGGGGTTACTGAAGCTTTCTTT.